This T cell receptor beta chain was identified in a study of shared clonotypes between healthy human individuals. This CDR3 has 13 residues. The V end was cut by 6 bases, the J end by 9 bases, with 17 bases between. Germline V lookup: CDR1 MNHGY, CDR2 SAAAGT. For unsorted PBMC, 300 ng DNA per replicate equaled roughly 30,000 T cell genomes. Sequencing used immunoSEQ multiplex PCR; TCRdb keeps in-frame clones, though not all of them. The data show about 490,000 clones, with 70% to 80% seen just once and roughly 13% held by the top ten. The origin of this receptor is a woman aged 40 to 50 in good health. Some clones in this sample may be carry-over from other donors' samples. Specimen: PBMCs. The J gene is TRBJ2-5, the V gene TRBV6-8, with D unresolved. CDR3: CASRPLPRQAQYF. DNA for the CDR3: TGTGCCAGCAGACCCCTACCCCGTCAGGCCCAGTACTTC.